This T cell receptor beta chain was found in a study of CD8 T cells in ankylosing spondylitis. This CDR3 spans 14 amino acids. J gave up 2 bases and V 6 bases, and 7 bases lay outside the gene matches. Germline CDR1 and CDR2: SQVTM and ANQGSEA. Overall study results and limits: Those disease-linked clones were CD8+; they were also relatively rare in peripheral blood. Among TCR beta sequences, a motif of roughly 8 highly homologous variants appeared characteristic of ankylosing spondylitis blood.

This clonotype was seen repeatedly, ten times or more. What it recognizes is unknown. A quantitative 5'-RACE method, one with molecular barcodes, was used to make TCR beta libraries. TCRdb reprocessed the 5' RACE reads via MiXCR and lists one record per CDR3 protein. The data contain around 250,000 distinct CDR3 sequences, 15% to 20% of them singletons. This TCR derives from a male donor with ankylosing spondylitis or in good health (not recorded which). What was sequenced was blood, either unsorted or a sorted T cell fraction (not recorded which). The V and J genes are TRBV29-1 and TRBJ2-3; 8 nucleotides line up with TRBD1. The CDR3 reads CSVATGVDTDTQYF. CDR3 DNA: TGCAGCGTCGCGACAGGGGTTGACACAGATACGCAGTATTTT.